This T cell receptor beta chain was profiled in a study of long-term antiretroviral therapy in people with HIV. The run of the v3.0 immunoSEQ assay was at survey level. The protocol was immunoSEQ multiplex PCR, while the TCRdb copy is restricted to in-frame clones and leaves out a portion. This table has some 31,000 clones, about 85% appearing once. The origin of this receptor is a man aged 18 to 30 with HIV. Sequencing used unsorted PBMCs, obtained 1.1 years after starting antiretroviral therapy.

The CDR3 is CASSFQGLRTTNEKLFF. For the CDR3, the DNA is TGCGCCAGCAGCTTTCAAGGACTCAGAACAACTAATGAAAAACTGTTTTTT. This rearrangement joins TRBV5-1 to TRBJ1-4; D uncertain. The CDR3 extends over 17 amino acids. V lost 2 bases and J lost 0, with 14 bases in between. CDR1 SGHRS and CDR2 YFSETQ come from the germline V gene.